The present T cell receptor beta chain was sequenced within a study of blood T cell repertoires in COVID-19 (dated by TCRdb to 2020 to 2021). Regarding the research as a whole: The collaborator samples originated in the United States, Italy and Spain and spanned the acute and convalescent phases of COVID-19. A freely available public database, intended as a resource for researchers studying the immune response to SARS-CoV-2, is where the repertoires were released. The material from the prospective study consisted of cDNA or gDNA derived from T cells, B-cell-depleted T cells, or PBMCs. The sample metadata nearly always contained a de-identified subject ID, COVID-19 status, age in years and sex. Samples came from the ongoing ImmuneRACE study (first 160 participants) plus 1,254 subjects from 6 global collaborators. HLA class I and class II types, where available, came from metadata supplied by the sample provider rather than from assay-based typing. Subjects who had been exposed to COVID-19, were actively infected with it, or had recovered from it provided the deeply sampled blood TCRbeta repertoires that made up the dataset. The investigation overall reported the following: The quantity of clinical and demographic metadata differed by source and by participant and was supplied without curation.

With respect to this clone: The target of this receptor is not known. Base quality data are lacking; no much larger clone is found one base away.

Compared with germline, V lacks 2 bases and J lacks 5 bases; bases without a gene match: 3. Based on the germline V gene, the CDR1 and CDR2 sequences are KGHSH and LQKENI. Counted from cysteine to phenylalanine, this CDR3 has 14 amino acids. Left in the record is the CDR3 DNA by itself, 42 bases read in frame from the first base. TCRbeta CDR3 regions were amplified from genomic DNA by means of the immunoSEQ Assay, a bias-controlled multiplex PCR. On the study's bioinformatics: The number of nucleated cells in each sample was estimated by amplification of reference gene primers within the assay. Sequence reads were collapsed and filtered to measure the absolute abundance of every unique TCRbeta CDR3 rearrangement. For each sample, productive Simpson clonality was calculated by taking the square root of Simpson's diversity index across productive rearrangements. Here the immuneACCESS table is served through TCRdb, limited to in-frame sequences with V and J called. Missing clones are a known gap in these copies; in checked studies unresolved V genes cover under half, and the rest lacks a known reason. V and J calls and clone size are as listed in that table; D and trimming were resolved from the DNA. In all, the sample holds approximately 200,000 clones, and about 86% of those were seen once. In total, the top ten clones hold 2.5% to 3.5% of the sample.

Whole blood was collected in K2EDTA tubes by collaborating institutions according to the institutions' own protocols. For TCRbeta analysis, collaborators shipped samples in one of three forms: frozen whole blood, isolated PBMCs, or DNA extracted from either of those sample types. Source material: peripheral blood. The origin of this receptor is a woman aged 30 to 39 with active or convalescent COVID-19. The chain was built from TRBV18 and TRBJ2-3; 8 bases in the middle match TRBD2. At the DNA level, the sequence is TGTGCCAGCTCACCAACTAGCGGTGGAGATACGCAGTATTTT. It specifies CASSPTSGGDTQYF.